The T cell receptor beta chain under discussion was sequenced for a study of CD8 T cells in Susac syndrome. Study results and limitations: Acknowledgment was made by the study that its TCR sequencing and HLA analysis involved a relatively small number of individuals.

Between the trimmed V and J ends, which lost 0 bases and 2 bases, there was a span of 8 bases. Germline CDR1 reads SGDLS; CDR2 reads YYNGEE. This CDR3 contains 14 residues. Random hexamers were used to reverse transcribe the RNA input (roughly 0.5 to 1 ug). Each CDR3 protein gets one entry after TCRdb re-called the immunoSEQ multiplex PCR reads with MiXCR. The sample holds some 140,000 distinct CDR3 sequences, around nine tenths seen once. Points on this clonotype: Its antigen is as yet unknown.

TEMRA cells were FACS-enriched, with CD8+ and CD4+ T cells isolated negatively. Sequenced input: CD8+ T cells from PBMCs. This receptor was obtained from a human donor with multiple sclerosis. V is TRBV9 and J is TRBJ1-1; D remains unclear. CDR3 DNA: TGTGCCAGCAGCGTAGCGGAACGAAACACTGAAGCTTTCTTT. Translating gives CASSVAERNTEAFF.